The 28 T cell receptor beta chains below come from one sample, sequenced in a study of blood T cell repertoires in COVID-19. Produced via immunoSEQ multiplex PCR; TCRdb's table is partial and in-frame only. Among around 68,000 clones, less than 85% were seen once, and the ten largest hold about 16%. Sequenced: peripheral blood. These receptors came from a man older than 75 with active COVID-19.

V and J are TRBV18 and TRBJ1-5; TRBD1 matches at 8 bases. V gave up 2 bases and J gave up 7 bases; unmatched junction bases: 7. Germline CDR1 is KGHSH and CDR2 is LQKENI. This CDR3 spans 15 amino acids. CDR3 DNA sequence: TGTGCCAGCTCACCAAGGACAGGGTCCGACCAGCCCCAGCATTTT. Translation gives CASSPRTGSDQPQHF.

The CDR3 here is CASSLDGRSTGELFF. DNA for the CDR3: TGTGCCAGCAGCTTAGACGGGAGGTCTACCGGGGAGCTGTTTTTT. The gene calls are TRBV7-2 and TRBJ2-2; TRBD2 agrees at 7 bases. J gave up 5 bases and V 1 base, and 4 bases lay outside the gene matches. The CDR3 runs to 15 residues. Germline lookup yields CDR1 SGHTA and CDR2 FQGNSA.

CDR3 bases: TGTGCCACGAGACTAGCGGGAGATGCAGATACGCAGTATTTT. This encodes CATRLAGDADTQYF. The V call is TRBV19, the J call TRBJ2-3; TRBD2 agrees at 12 bases. Germline V gene data show CDR1 as LNHDA and CDR2 as SQIVND (reference sequence). Trimming took 10 bases from V and 4 from J; bases not matched to a gene: 6. There are 14 residues in the CDR3.

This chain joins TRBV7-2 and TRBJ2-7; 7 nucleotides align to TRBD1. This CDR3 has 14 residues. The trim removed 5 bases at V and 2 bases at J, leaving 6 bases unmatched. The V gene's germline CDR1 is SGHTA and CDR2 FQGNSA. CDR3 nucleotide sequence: TGTGCCAGCAGCCGGGACAGCGGTCCCTACGAGCAGTACTTC. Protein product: CASSRDSGPYEQYF.

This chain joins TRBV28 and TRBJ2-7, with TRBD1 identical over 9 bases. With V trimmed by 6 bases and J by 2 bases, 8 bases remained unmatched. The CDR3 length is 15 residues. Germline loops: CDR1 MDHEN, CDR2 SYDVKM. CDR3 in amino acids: CASSRPRDRAYEQYF. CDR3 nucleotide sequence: TGTGCCAGCAGCAGGCCCCGGGACAGGGCCTACGAGCAGTACTTC.

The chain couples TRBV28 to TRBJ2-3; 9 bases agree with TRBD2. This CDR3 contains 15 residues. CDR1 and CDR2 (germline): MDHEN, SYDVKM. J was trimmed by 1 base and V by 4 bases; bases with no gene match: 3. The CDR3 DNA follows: TGTGCCAGCAGTTCTAGCGGGGTCGGCACAGATACGCAGTATTTT. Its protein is CASSSSGVGTDTQYF.

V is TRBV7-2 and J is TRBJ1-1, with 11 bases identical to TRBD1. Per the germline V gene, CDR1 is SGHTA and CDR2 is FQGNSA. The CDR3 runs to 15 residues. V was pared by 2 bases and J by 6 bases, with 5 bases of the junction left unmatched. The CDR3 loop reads CASSLFGTGGSEAFF. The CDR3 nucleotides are TGTGCCAGCAGCTTATTTGGGACAGGGGGGTCTGAAGCTTTCTTT.

The chain's CDR3 is CATSRRETQYF. DNA of the CDR3: TGTGCCACCAGCAGACGGGAGACCCAGTACTTC. The J gene is TRBJ2-5, the V gene TRBV15; D remains ambiguous. The CDR3 runs to 11 residues. Germline V gene data show CDR1 as LNHNV and CDR2 as YYDKDF (reference sequence). Trimming left V 2 bases short and J 5 bases short, with 3 bases between.

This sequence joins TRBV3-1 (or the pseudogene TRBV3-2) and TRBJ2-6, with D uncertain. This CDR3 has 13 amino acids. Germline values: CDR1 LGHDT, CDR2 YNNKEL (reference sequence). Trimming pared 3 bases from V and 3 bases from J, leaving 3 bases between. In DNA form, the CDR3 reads TGTGCCAGCAGCCAGTATGGGGCCAACGTCCTGACTTTC. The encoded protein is CASSQYGANVLTF.

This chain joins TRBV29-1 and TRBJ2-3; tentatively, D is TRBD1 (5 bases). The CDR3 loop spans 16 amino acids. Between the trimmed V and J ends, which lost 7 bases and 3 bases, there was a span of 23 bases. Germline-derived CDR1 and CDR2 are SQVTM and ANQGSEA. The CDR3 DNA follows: TGCAGCGGGGGATTGGGGCAGGTAGTAGTTACAGATACGCAGTATTTT. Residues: CSGGLGQVVVTDTQYF.

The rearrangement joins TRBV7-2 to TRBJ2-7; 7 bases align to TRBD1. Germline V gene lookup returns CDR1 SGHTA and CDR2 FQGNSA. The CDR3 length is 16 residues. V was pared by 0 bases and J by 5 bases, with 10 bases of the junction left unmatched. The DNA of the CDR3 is TGTGCCAGCAGCTTAGCCGTTGGCAAACAGGGGAACGAGCAGTACTTC. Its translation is CASSLAVGKQGNEQYF.

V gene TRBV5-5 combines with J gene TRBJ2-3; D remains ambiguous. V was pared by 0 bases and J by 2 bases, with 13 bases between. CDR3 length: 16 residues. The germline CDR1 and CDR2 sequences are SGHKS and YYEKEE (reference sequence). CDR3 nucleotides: TGTGCCAGCAGCTTGGCCGAGTTCCCCGTCACAGATACGCAGTATTTT. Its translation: CASSLAEFPVTDTQYF. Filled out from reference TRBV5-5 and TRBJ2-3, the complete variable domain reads DAGVTQSPTHLIKTRGQQVTLRCSPISGHKSVSWYQQVLGQGPQFIFQYYEKEERGRGNFPDRFSARQFPNYSSELNVNALLLGDSALYLCASSLAEFPVTDTQYFGPGTRLTVL.

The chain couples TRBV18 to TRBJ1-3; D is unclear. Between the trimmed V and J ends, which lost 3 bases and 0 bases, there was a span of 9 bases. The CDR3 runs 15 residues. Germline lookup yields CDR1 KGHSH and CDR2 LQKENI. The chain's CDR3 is CASSPIQDSGNTIYF. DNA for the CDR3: TGTGCCAGCTCACCCATTCAGGACTCTGGAAACACCATATATTTT.

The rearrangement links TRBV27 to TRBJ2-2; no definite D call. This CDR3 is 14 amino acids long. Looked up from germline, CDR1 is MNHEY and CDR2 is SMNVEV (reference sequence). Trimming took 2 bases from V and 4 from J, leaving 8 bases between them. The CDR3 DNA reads TGTGCCAGCAGTTTAGGGCACCCCACCGGGGAGCTGTTTTTT. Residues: CASSLGHPTGELFF.

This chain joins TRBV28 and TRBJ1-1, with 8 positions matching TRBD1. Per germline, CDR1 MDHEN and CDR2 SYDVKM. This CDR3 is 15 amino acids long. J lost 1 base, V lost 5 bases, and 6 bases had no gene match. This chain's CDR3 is CASSPGDRSNTEAFF. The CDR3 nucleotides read TGTGCCAGCAGTCCGGGGGACAGGTCGAACACTGAAGCTTTCTTT.

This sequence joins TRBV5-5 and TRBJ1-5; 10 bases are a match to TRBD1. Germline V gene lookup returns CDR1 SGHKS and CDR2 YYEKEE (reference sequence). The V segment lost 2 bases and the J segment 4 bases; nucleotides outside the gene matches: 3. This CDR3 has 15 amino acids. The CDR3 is CASSFGTGDNQPQHF. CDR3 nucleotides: TGTGCCAGCAGCTTTGGGACAGGGGATAATCAGCCCCAGCATTTT.

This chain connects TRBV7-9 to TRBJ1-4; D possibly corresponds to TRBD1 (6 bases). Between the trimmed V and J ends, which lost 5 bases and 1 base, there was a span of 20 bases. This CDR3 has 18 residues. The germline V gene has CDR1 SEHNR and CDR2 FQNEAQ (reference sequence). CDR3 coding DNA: TGTGCCAGCAGCGGACCTGGGACATTACGTGGAACTAATGAAAAACTGTTTTTT. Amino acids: CASSGPGTLRGTNEKLFF.

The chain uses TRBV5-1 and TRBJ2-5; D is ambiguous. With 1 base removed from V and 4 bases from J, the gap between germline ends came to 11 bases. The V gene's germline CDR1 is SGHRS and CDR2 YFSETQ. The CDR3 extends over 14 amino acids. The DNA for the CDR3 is TGCGCCAGCAGCTTGAGTGCTGAGCGAGAGACCCAGTACTTC. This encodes CASSLSAERETQYF.

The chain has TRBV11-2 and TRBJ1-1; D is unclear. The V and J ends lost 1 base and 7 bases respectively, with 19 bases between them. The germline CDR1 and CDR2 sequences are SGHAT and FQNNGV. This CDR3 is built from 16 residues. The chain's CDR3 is CASSLGDGGFRDEAFF. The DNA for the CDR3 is TGTGCCAGCAGCTTAGGAGACGGAGGGTTTCGGGATGAAGCTTTCTTT. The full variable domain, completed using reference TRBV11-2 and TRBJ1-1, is EAGVAQSPRYKIIEKRQSVAFWCNPISGHATLYWYQQILGQGPKLLIQFQNNGVVDDSQLPKDRFSAERLKGVDSTLKIQPAKLEDSAVYLCASSLGDGGFRDEAFFGQGTRLTVV.

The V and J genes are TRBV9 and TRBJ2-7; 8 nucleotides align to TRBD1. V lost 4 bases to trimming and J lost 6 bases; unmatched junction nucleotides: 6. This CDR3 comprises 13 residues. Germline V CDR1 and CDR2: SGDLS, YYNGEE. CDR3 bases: TGTGCCAGCAGCACTACAGGGGGAATCGAGCAGTACTTC. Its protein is CASSTTGGIEQYF.

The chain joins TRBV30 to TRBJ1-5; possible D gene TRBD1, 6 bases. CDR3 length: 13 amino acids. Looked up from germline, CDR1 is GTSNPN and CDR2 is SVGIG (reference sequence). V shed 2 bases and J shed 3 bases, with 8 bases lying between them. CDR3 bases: TGTGCCTGGAGTCGGACAGACAATCAGCCCCAGCATTTT. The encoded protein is CAWSRTDNQPQHF. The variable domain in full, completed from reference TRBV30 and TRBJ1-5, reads SQTIHQWPATLVQPVGSPLSLECTVEGTSNPNLYWYRQAAGRGLQLLFYSVGIGQISSEVPQNLSASRPQDRQFILSSKKLLLSDSGFYLCAWSRTDNQPQHFGDGTRLSIL.

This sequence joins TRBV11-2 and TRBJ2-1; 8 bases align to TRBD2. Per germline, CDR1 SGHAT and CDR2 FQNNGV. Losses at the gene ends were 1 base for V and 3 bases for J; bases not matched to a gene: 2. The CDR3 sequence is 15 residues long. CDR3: CASSLVAGSYNEQFF. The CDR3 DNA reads TGTGCCAGCAGCTTAGTAGCGGGAAGCTACAATGAGCAGTTCTTC. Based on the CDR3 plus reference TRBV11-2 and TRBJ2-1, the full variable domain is EAGVAQSPRYKIIEKRQSVAFWCNPISGHATLYWYQQILGQGPKLLIQFQNNGVVDDSQLPKDRFSAERLKGVDSTLKIQPAKLEDSAVYLCASSLVAGSYNEQFFGPGTRLTVL.

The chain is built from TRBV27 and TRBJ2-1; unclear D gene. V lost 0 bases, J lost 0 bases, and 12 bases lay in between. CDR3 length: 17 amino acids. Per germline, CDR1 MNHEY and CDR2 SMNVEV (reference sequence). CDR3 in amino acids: CASSLSPQTGSYNEQFF. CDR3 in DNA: TGTGCCAGCAGTTTATCCCCCCAAACGGGCTCCTACAATGAGCAGTTCTTC.

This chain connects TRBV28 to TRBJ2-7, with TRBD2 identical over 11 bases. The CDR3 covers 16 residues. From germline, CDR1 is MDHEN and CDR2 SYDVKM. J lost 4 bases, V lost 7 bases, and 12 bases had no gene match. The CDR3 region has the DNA TGTGCCAGCACCCAACCGCCGGGACTAGCGGTGTACGAGCAGTACTTC. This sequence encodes CASTQPPGLAVYEQYF.

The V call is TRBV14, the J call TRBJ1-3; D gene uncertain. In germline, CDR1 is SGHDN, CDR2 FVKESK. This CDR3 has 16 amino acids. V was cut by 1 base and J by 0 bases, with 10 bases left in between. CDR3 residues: CASSQVGSHSGNTIYF. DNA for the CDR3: TGTGCCAGCAGCCAAGTGGGGAGCCACTCTGGAAACACCATATATTTT.

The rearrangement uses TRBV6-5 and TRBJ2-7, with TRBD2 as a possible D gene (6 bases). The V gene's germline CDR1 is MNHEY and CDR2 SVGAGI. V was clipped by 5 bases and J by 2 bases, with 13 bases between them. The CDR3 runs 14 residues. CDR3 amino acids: CASSPAGLAYEQYF. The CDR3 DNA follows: TGTGCCAGCAGTCCGGCGGGACTCGCCTACGAGCAGTACTTC.

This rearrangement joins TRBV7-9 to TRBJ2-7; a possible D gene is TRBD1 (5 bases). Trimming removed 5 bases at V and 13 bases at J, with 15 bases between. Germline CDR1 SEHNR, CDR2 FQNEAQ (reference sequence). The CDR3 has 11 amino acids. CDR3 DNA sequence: TGTGCCAGCAGCGCCCGGACGGACACCTACTTC. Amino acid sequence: CASSARTDTYF.

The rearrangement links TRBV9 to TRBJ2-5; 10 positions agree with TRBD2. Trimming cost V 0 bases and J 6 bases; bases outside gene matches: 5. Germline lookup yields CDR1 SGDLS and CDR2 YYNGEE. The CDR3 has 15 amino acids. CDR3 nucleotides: TGTGCCAGCAGCGTAGGAGCGGGGGGGCTGAAGACCCAGTACTTC. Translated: CASSVGAGGLKTQYF.